The 17 T cell receptor beta chains below all came from one sample that was sequenced in a study of T cell responses to AZD1222 COVID-19 vaccine (dated by TCRdb to the early 2020s). Sample time point, as interpreted from the label and publication: about 28 days (+/-7) after the second vaccine dose. The receptor library was made with the immunoSEQ multiplex PCR assay. The immuneACCESS repertoire file appears here via TCRdb, limited to in-frame rearrangements. These files lack a portion of the clones; in checked studies, under half of the deficit traces to unresolved V genes, and the cause of the others is not known. The sample table shows 100,000 to 150,000 clones, and roughly 92% are seen once. The ten largest clones take up about 1.1% of the sample. Sequencing used peripheral blood, obtained 28 days after the second AZD1222 dose. The source is an adult who received the AZD1222 COVID-19 vaccine.

This clone was picked up one time. The gene calls are TRBV7-9 and TRBJ1-3, with TRBD1 matching over 7 bases. The germline gives CDR1 SEHNR, CDR2 FQNEAQ (reference sequence). The CDR3 contains 15 residues. V shed 3 bases and J 0 bases; nucleotides not matched to a gene: 2. CDR3 in DNA: TGTGCCAGCAGCTTTGCAGGGGGCTCTGGAAACACCATATATTTT. It encodes CASSFAGGSGNTIYF.

The table lists this clone with a count of one. The gene calls are TRBV7-9 and TRBJ2-2, with 7 bases fitting TRBD1. Germline assignment: CDR1 SEHNR and CDR2 FQNEAQ (reference sequence). With V trimmed by 6 bases and J by 6 bases, 10 bases remained unmatched. The CDR3 is 15 amino acids. The CDR3 coding sequence is TGTGCCAGCAGTAATCCTAACAGGGGTCCCGGGGAGCTGTTTTTT. As protein: CASSNPNRGPGELFF.

The V and J genes are TRBV15 and TRBJ2-4; tentative D call: TRBD2 (5 bases). The length of the CDR3 is 13 residues. Germline CDR1 LNHNV, CDR2 YYDKDF (reference sequence). The ends were cut back, 5 bases at V and 8 bases at J, with 13 bases in the middle. In nucleotides, the CDR3 is TGTGCCACCAGCGGGCTAGCCGGGTACATTCAGTACTTC. It yields the protein CATSGLAGYIQYF.

This sequence joins TRBV14 and TRBJ2-3; D possibly uses TRBD1 or TRBD2 (5 bases each). Trimming stripped 4 bases from V and 0 bases from J, with 8 bases between. CDR1 SGHDN and CDR2 FVKESK come from the germline V gene. The length of the CDR3 is 14 residues. The CDR3 reads CASSRGRSTDTQYF. The CDR3, as DNA: TGTGCCAGCAGCCGGGGGAGAAGCACAGATACGCAGTATTTT.

The V gene is TRBV7-2, the J gene TRBJ2-5; 12 nucleotides match TRBD2. Germline-derived CDR1 and CDR2 are SGHTA and FQGNSA. V was clipped by 2 bases and J by 5 bases; unmatched bases: 12. CDR3 length equals 18 residues. DNA for the CDR3: TGTGCCAGCAGCTTAAATCGTCTAGCGGGGGGGCCAAGGGAGACCCAGTACTTC. Its translation is CASSLNRLAGGPRETQYF.

This chain uses TRBV5-1 with TRBJ1-2; D uncertain. The germline V gene encodes CDR1 SGHRS and CDR2 YFSETQ. Trimming left V 2 bases short and J 5 bases short, with 10 bases between. This CDR3 region has 13 residues. The CDR3 region is CASSLNELYGYTF. The DNA for the CDR3 is TGCGCCAGCAGCTTAAACGAATTATATGGCTACACCTTC.

This clone showed up just a few times. V usage is TRBV11-2 and J usage is TRBJ2-2; 8 bases are shared with TRBD2. The CDR3 spans 17 residues. Unmatched junction bases numbered 5, after V lost 0 bases and J lost 2 bases. The germline V gene encodes CDR1 SGHAT and CDR2 FQNNGV. CDR3 region: CASSLDPAGVNTGELFF. CDR3 nucleotide sequence: TGTGCCAGCAGCTTAGACCCAGCGGGGGTTAACACCGGGGAGCTGTTTTTT.

V is TRBV29-1 and J is TRBJ2-5; D remains ambiguous. Trimming pared 4 bases from V and 1 base from J, leaving 10 bases between. The CDR3 length is 13 residues. CDR1 is SQVTM, CDR2 ANQGSEA, per germline. CDR3 DNA sequence: TGCAGCGTTGGCTCCCTGGGCCAAGAGACCCAGTACTTC. Protein sequence: CSVGSLGQETQYF.

Written as DNA, the CDR3 is TGCAGCGTTGATCGAGGGTTCGGCTACACCTTC. Translated: CSVDRGFGYTF. The V call is TRBV29-1, the J call TRBJ1-2, with unresolved D. The V end was cut by 3 bases, the J end by 8 bases, with 10 bases between. CDR3 length: 11 residues. The germline V gene encodes CDR1 SQVTM and CDR2 ANQGSEA.

The V and J genes are TRBV19 and TRBJ1-3; TRBD1 might be the D (5 bases). V was pared by 5 bases and J by 0 bases, with 8 bases between. CDR1 and CDR2 (germline): LNHDA, SQIVND (reference sequence). The CDR3 runs to 14 residues. CDR3 sequence reads: CASSSRASGNTIYF. The CDR3, as DNA: TGTGCCAGTAGTTCCAGGGCCTCTGGAAACACCATATATTTT.

This clone was picked up a small number of times. The chain links TRBV5-1 to TRBJ2-1, with TRBD2 matching over 10 bases. The CDR3 is 15 amino acids. V lost 0 bases to trimming and J lost 7 bases; unmatched junction nucleotides: 4. Germline V gene data show CDR1 as SGHRS and CDR2 as YFSETQ. The CDR3 DNA sequence: TGCGCCAGCAGCTTGGGGCTAGCGGGAGATAATGAGCAGTTCTTC. It is translated as CASSLGLAGDNEQFF.

This chain uses TRBV9 with TRBJ2-3; TRBD2 matches at 7 bases. Trimming removed 4 bases from V and 2 bases from J; junction bases left unmatched: 7. CDR3 length: 15 amino acids. Germline values: CDR1 SGDLS, CDR2 YYNGEE. CDR3 region: CASSPRTRHTDTQYF. In DNA, the CDR3 is TGTGCCAGCAGCCCTCGGACTAGACACACAGATACGCAGTATTTT.

The chain recombines TRBV7-9 with TRBJ1-4, with 7 bases aligning to TRBD1. The CDR3 covers 15 residues. V shed 4 bases, J shed 2 bases, and the junction held 4 bases outside the gene matches. Germline V gene sequence: CDR1 SEHNR, CDR2 FQNEAQ (reference sequence). As DNA, the CDR3 is TGTGCCAGCAGCTCCGACAGGGTCACTAATGAAAAACTGTTTTTT. Translating gives CASSSDRVTNEKLFF. The full variable domain, with the rest looked up from reference TRBV7-9 and TRBJ1-4, is DTGVSQNPRHKITKRGQNVTFRCDPISEHNRLYWYRQTLGQGPEFLTYFQNEAQLEKSRLLSDRFSAERPKGSFSTLEIQRTEQGDSAMYLCASSSDRVTNEKLFFGSGTQLSVL.

In its sample, this clone was seen once. The chain uses TRBV5-1 and TRBJ1-6; D not resolved. The germline gives CDR1 SGHRS, CDR2 YFSETQ. This CDR3 has 14 amino acids. The V gene lost 0 bases and the J gene lost 10 bases, with 11 bases spanning the gap. In nucleotides, the CDR3 is TGCGCCAGCAGCTTGGGGCAGGAGATGTCACCCCTCCACTTT. Protein product: CASSLGQEMSPLHF.

V is TRBV4-3 and J is TRBJ2-2; D is uncertain. Germline CDR1 reads LGHNA; CDR2 reads YSLEER. The CDR3 is 14 residues long. The ends were cut back, 0 bases at V and 6 bases at J, with 8 bases in the middle. CDR3 bases: TGCGCCAGCAGCCAAGAACTGGACCCCGGGGAGCTGTTTTTT. Encoded protein: CASSQELDPGELFF.

The V call is TRBV9, the J call TRBJ1-1; D is ambiguous. This CDR3 spans 13 amino acids. V lost 3 bases and J 6 bases, leaving 12 bases between the germline ends. Germline CDR1 and CDR2: SGDLS and YYNGEE. CDR3: CASSARLEAEAFF. The CDR3 DNA follows: TGTGCCAGCAGCGCCCGATTGGAGGCTGAAGCTTTCTTT.

This sequence joins TRBV19 and TRBJ1-6, with D maybe TRBD1 (5 bases). The germline gives CDR1 LNHDA, CDR2 SQIVND (reference sequence). With 3 bases removed from V and 5 bases from J, the gap between germline ends came to 8 bases. There are 14 residues in the CDR3. CDR3 protein: CASSMEGDNSPLHF. The CDR3 region has the DNA TGTGCCAGTAGTATGGAAGGGGATAATTCACCCCTCCACTTT.